Listed here are 18 T cell receptor beta chains from one sample, sequenced in a study of regulatory T cells in long-lasting Graves disease. Both iRepertoire HTBI primers and Arm-PCR of CDR3 regions were used to build the TCR beta libraries. Using its own MiXCR run on the multiplex PCR reads, TCRdb lists one record per CDR3 protein. The data hold roughly 700,000 distinct CDR3 sequences, with around 32% observed a single time. Time point: persistent/refractory GD, antithyroid drugs over 5 years with positive TRAb. The TCR library was made from RNA extracted from PBMCs. This specimen consisted of peripheral blood mononuclear cells (PBMCs), obtained when the disease was refractory, from a patient treated with antithyroid drugs. The receptors were sampled from a female donor with Graves disease.

The V call is TRBV4-1, the J call TRBJ1-1; TRBD1 matches 11 bases. The CDR3 extends over 15 amino acids. V trimming: 3 bases; J trimming: 4 bases; junction bases outside the gene matches: 4. Germline V gene sequence: CDR1 MGHRA, CDR2 YSYEKL. For the CDR3, the DNA is TGCGCCAGCAGCCAGGACAGGGGGCTATTCACTGAAGCTTTCTTT. It yields the protein CASSQDRGLFTEAFF.

The chain links TRBV20-1 to TRBJ1-5; no reliable D call. CDR1 and CDR2 (germline): DFQATT, SNEGSKA (reference sequence). The V end lost 0 bases, the J end lost 0 bases, and 12 bases lay between the germline ends. This CDR3 region has 16 residues. The CDR3 nucleotides are TGCAGTGCTAGAGATTCGCGTGCTTATAGCAATCAGCCCCAGCATTTT. It codes for CSARDSRAYSNQPQHF.

This clonotype was seen only once. V and J are TRBV19 and TRBJ1-6; 9 positions match TRBD1. From germline, CDR1 is LNHDA and CDR2 SQIVND (reference sequence). Unmatched junction bases numbered 9, after V lost 10 bases and J lost 8 bases. The CDR3 loop spans 14 amino acids. Written as DNA, the CDR3 is TGTGCCACTCGGTGGGGACAGGGAGATTCACCCCTCCACTTT. This codes for CATRWGQGDSPLHF.

This clonotype was picked up a small number of times. The junction departs from the called germline gene at one end, perhaps through a read error. V gene TRBV11-2 combines with J gene TRBJ1-2; D possibly corresponds to TRBD1 (5 bases). CDR1 and CDR2 from the germline V gene are SGHAT and FQNNGV. CDR3 length: 14 residues. The CDR3 spells CASSLERQGYGHTF. The CDR3 DNA reads as TGTGCCAGCAGCTTAGAGCGGCAGGGCTATGGCCACACCTTC.

The V call is TRBV5-6, the J call TRBJ2-7, with 13 positions matching TRBD2. Trimming removed 0 bases from V and 3 bases from J; junction bases left unmatched: 6. Germline V gene lookup returns CDR1 SGHDT and CDR2 YYEEEE. The CDR3 length is 17 residues. CDR3 bases: TGTGCCAGCAGCTTGGCGGGGACTAGCGGGACCTTCTACGAGCAGTACTTC. Residues: CASSLAGTSGTFYEQYF. The whole variable domain, filled in from reference TRBV5-6 and TRBJ2-7, reads DAGVTQSPTHLIKTRGQQVTLRCSPKSGHDTVSWYQQALGQGPQFIFQYYEEEERQRGNFPDRFSGHQFPNYSSELNVNALLLGDSALYLCASSLAGTSGTFYEQYFGPGTRLTVT.

This chain connects TRBV5-4 to TRBJ2-7; TRBD1 matches 9 bases. The CDR3 totals 14 residues. Germline assignment: CDR1 SGHNT and CDR2 YYREEE (reference sequence). The ends lost 2 bases at V and 6 bases at J; junction bases unmatched: 6. CDR3 sequence (DNA): TGTGCCAGCAGCTTCGGACAGGGGACGGTCGAGCAGTACTTC. Its protein product is CASSFGQGTVEQYF.

There are many counts of this clonotype. The V call is TRBV28, the J call TRBJ1-1; 7 bases are a match to TRBD1. Germline-derived CDR1 and CDR2 are MDHEN and SYDVKM. This CDR3 contains 15 residues. J lost 0 bases, V lost 6 bases, and 7 bases had no gene match. CDR3 DNA sequence: TGTGCCAGCAGCTTAGGGGGCGGCTTGAACACTGAAGCTTTCTTT. It specifies CASSLGGGLNTEAFF.

This clonotype occurred many times. The rearrangement uses TRBV28 and TRBJ1-1; 12 bases are a match to TRBD1. The CDR3 contains 14 residues. The V segment lost 5 bases and the J segment 11 bases; nucleotides outside the gene matches: 9. Germline V gene sequence: CDR1 MDHEN, CDR2 SYDVKM. CDR3 bases: TGTGCCAGCAGTCCCCTTGGGGACAGGGGGCTCGCTTTCTTT. It codes for CASSPLGDRGLAFF.

This clonotype turned up a few times. This chain connects TRBV7-2 to TRBJ2-6; D unresolved. V lost 8 bases to trimming and J lost 3 bases, with 2 bases between them. Germline V gene sequence: CDR1 SGHTA, CDR2 FQGNSA. The CDR3 is 11 amino acids. CDR3 nucleotides: TGTGCCAGCCGTGGGGCCAACGTCCTGACTTTC. It encodes CASRGANVLTF.

The chain employs TRBV7-2 and TRBJ1-3, with D unclear. The V and J ends lost 0 bases and 2 bases respectively, with 8 bases between them. The CDR3 is 15 amino acids. Germline V CDR1 and CDR2: SGHTA, FQGNSA. CDR3 residues: CASSLASRTGNTIYF. Here the CDR3 DNA reads TGTGCCAGCAGCTTAGCAAGTCGGACTGGAAACACCATATATTTT.

The V gene is TRBV6-1, the J gene TRBJ1-4; D not resolved. V lost 4 bases, J lost 7 bases, and 13 bases lay in between. The length of the CDR3 is 14 residues. CDR1 and CDR2 (germline): MNHNS, SASEGT. In DNA, the CDR3 is TGTGCCAGCAGTGCCCGGCCTCCCCTTGAAAAACTGTTTTTT. Protein product: CASSARPPLEKLFF.

The chain recombines TRBV19 with TRBJ1-1; D remains unclear. CDR3 length equals 13 residues. Looked up from germline, CDR1 is LNHDA and CDR2 is SQIVND (reference sequence). V was trimmed by 6 bases and J by 6 bases, leaving 14 bases between them. CDR3 nucleotide sequence: TGTGCCAGTAGCCACCTGGAGGGTGCTGAAGCTTTCTTT. This gives the protein CASSHLEGAEAFF. Combining the CDR3 with reference TRBV19 and TRBJ1-1 gives the whole variable domain DGGITQSPKYLFRKEGQNVTLSCEQNLNHDAMYWYRQDPGQGLRLIYYSQIVNDFQKGDIAEGYSVSREKKESFPLTVTSAQKNPTAFYLCASSHLEGAEAFFGQGTRLTVV.

The chain combines TRBV11-2 with TRBJ2-7; TRBD1 is a possible D gene (5 bases). Germline lookup yields CDR1 SGHAT and CDR2 FQNNGV. V shed 3 bases and J shed 3 bases, with 9 bases lying between them. This CDR3 comprises 13 residues. CDR3 nucleotide sequence: TGTGCCAGCAGCTTGGTAGGGGTCTACGAGCAGTACTTC. Its translation is CASSLVGVYEQYF.

With respect to this clonotype: This likely stems from a read error, as it lies one base from a far larger clone. CDR3 coding DNA: TGTGCCAGCAGCCTTAGGGCAGACTATGGCTACACCTTC. Translating it yields CASSLRADYGYTF. The chain joins TRBV7-2 to TRBJ1-2; D is unresolved. Trimming cost V 5 bases and J 3 bases, with 10 bases left between them. The CDR3 spans 13 residues. Looked up from germline, CDR1 is SGHTA and CDR2 is FQGNSA.

A remark on this clonotype: A much larger clone differs by one base, so this may be a read error. The chain has TRBV28 and TRBJ1-2, with D possibly TRBD1 on 6 matching bases. Per the germline V gene, CDR1 is MDHEN and CDR2 is SYDVKM. This CDR3 spans 14 amino acids. CDR3: CANSLLTGWDGYTF. Here the CDR3 DNA reads TGTGCCAACAGTTTATTGACAGGTTGGGATGGCTACACCTTC.

This clonotype was observed many times. The chain couples TRBV28 to TRBJ1-6; D unresolved. Trimming took 6 bases from V and 8 from J, leaving 8 bases between them. CDR3 size: 12 residues. The germline V gene has CDR1 MDHEN and CDR2 SYDVKM. CDR3 sequence: CASSFGDSPLHF. The CDR3 DNA follows: TGTGCCAGCAGCTTTGGGGATTCACCCCTCCACTTT.

This clonotype has only a few counts. The V and J genes are TRBV2 and TRBJ1-1, with D possibly being TRBD1 (5 bases). There are 11 residues in the CDR3. The germline V gene encodes CDR1 SNHLY and CDR2 FYNNEI. Trimming stripped 5 bases from V and 10 bases from J, with 11 bases between. CDR3 bases: TGTGCCAGCAGTTTGACAGAAGGAGCTTTCTTT. The encoded protein is CASSLTEGAFF.

Points on this clonotype: A read error is possible here, since a much larger clone lies one base away. The rearrangement links TRBV2 to TRBJ1-2; D unclear. Germline V gene sequence: CDR1 SNHLY, CDR2 FYNNEI. The length of the CDR3 is 12 residues. CDR3 residues: CASSGRVLDYAF. CDR3 nucleotide sequence: TGTGCCAGCAGTGGGCGAGTTTTGGACTACGCCTTC.